Here is one T cell receptor beta chain with its context. The antigen is unknown. The sample belongs to a study of cytomegalovirus exposure and HLA in healthy donors. Study as a whole: There were 350 to 400 genotyped donors. Of these, about 81% fell in the genetic ancestry cluster associated with self-reported Caucasian donors. The study, taken as a whole, reports: In terms of immune exposure information, only CMV serostatus was available. Earlier analysis yielded a pattern in which most TCR beta V segments were productive about 90% or about 30% of the time. Later examination showed HLA-associated TCR beta chains had greater clonal expansion than equally common others.

Primers included in the PCR were 60 Vbeta and 13 Jbeta primers. Profiling relied on immunoSEQ multiplex PCR, and the TCRdb table lists in-frame clones only, not all of them. Of fewer than 200,000 clones in the sample, 73% were seen once. The CDR3 is made up of 14 amino acids. Trimming took off 2 bases at V and 5 bases at J, with 12 bases between the two ends. Per germline, CDR1 MNHNY and CDR2 SVGAGI (reference sequence). Material: PBMCs. The chain joins TRBV6-6 to TRBJ1-1; TRBD1 might be the D (5 bases). This receptor was identified in a woman between 18 and 29 years old in good health and CMV-seropositive. CDR3: CASSYNQGKTEAFF. The CDR3 DNA sequence: TGTGCCAGCAGTTACAATCAGGGAAAGACTGAAGCTTTCTTT.